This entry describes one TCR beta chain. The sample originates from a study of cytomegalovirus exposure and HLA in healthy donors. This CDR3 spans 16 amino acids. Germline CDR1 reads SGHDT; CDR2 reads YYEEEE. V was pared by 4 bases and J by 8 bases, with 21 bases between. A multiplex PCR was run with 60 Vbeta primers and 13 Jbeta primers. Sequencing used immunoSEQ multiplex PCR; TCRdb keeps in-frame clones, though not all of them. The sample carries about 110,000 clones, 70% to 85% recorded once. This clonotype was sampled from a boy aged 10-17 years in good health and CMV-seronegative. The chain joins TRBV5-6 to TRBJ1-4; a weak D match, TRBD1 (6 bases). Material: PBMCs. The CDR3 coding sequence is TGTGCCAGCAGCCCTCCTCCGGGGGGCGTGGAAGAAAAACTGTTTTTT. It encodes CASSPPPGGVEEKLFF.